The 17 T cell receptor beta chains below all came from one sample that was sequenced in a study of blood T cells in healthy people across ages (dated by TCRdb to the mid-2010s). The library was produced with 5' RACE. The listed sequencing device is Illumina HiSeq 2500. A second PCR of roughly 7 to 11 cycles was performed with a sample-barcoded 5' primer and a J-beta primer mix. Using fastp at Q25 and MiXCR, TCRdb reprocessed the public reads and kept productive beta chains. Every CDR3 protein is listed once, alongside the most common genes and DNA of its rows. In this sample the table shows about 1.6 million distinct CDR3 sequences, about 32% of which occur a single time. About 10% of the sample rests with the top ten. The sequencing input was blood. All receptors come from a woman aged 30 to 39 in good health.

This chain connects TRBV29-1 to TRBJ2-5, with 11 positions matching TRBD1. The CDR3 totals 15 residues. Unmatched junction bases numbered 8, after V lost 6 bases and J lost 2 bases. The germline gives CDR1 SQVTM, CDR2 ANQGSEA. The CDR3 nucleotides read TGCAGCGTAGCGAGGGGGACAGGGGGGCAAGAGACCCAGTACTTC. It yields the protein CSVARGTGGQETQYF.

The table lists this clonotype with a few counts. This rearrangement joins TRBV30 to TRBJ2-5; 8 bases map to TRBD1. The CDR3 sequence is 11 residues long. V shed 5 bases and J 4 bases; nucleotides not matched to a gene: 0. Germline assignment: CDR1 GTSNPN and CDR2 SVGIG (reference sequence). CDR3 coding DNA: TGTGCCTGGGGACAGGGAGAGACCCAGTACTTC. It yields the protein CAWGQGETQYF.

This clonotype was recorded many times. The V call is TRBV29-1, the J call TRBJ2-7; D remains ambiguous. CDR3 length: 11 amino acids. Germline assignment: CDR1 SQVTM and CDR2 ANQGSEA. The V and J ends lost 7 bases and 3 bases respectively, with 10 bases between them. In DNA form, the CDR3 reads TGCAGCGGAGGCAGTCTCTACGAGCAGTACTTC. Translated: CSGGSLYEQYF.

A few counts support this clonotype. The chain couples TRBV27 to TRBJ2-3; D uncertain. Trimming cost V 10 bases and J 2 bases, with 13 bases left between them. CDR1 and CDR2 (germline): MNHEY, SMNVEV (reference sequence). This CDR3 spans 13 amino acids. In DNA, the CDR3 is TGTGCCATCCGACTGGAAAACACAGATACGCAGTATTTT. Its translation: CAIRLENTDTQYF.

Worth noting for this clonotype: With a much larger clone just one base away, this may be a read error. The rearrangement uses TRBV14 and TRBJ2-1; 10 bases match TRBD1. CDR3 length: 13 amino acids. Germline V gene lookup returns CDR1 SGHDN and CDR2 FVKESK. As DNA, the CDR3 is TGTGCCTGCAGCCGGGACAGGGGTAATGAGCAGTTCTTC. Residues: CACSRDRGNEQFF.

A few counts support this clonotype. This rearrangement joins TRBV4-2 to TRBJ1-2; D is possibly TRBD1 (5 bases). Germline V CDR1 and CDR2: LGHNA, YNFKEQ. CDR3 length equals 16 residues. Trimming shortened V by 4 bases and J by 8 bases, and 23 bases separated the two germline ends. CDR3 residues: CASSLKWDSDFQGYTF. DNA for the CDR3: TGTGCCAGCAGCCTGAAATGGGACTCCGATTTCCAGGGCTACACCTTC.

The J gene is TRBJ2-7, the V gene TRBV28; the D gene is possibly TRBD1 (5 bases). V shed 5 bases and J shed 2 bases, with 19 bases lying between them. Germline V gene lookup returns CDR1 MDHEN and CDR2 SYDVKM. The CDR3 spans 16 residues. CDR3 nucleotide sequence: TGTGCCAGCAGTCTCTCGGCTGGGGCAGGGACCTACGAGCAGTACTTC. Its protein is CASSLSAGAGTYEQYF. The whole variable domain, filled in from reference TRBV28 and TRBJ2-7, reads DVKVTQSSRYLVKRTGEKVFLECVQDMDHENMFWYRQDPGLGLRLIYFSYDVKMKEKGDIPEGYSVSREKKERFSLILESASTNQTSMYLCASSLSAGAGTYEQYFGPGTRLTVT.

This clonotype occurred a few times. The V gene is TRBV7-2, the J gene TRBJ2-1; 7 bases match TRBD2. CDR1 is SGHTA and CDR2 is FQGNSA in the germline V gene. Trimming at V came to 4 bases and at J to 15 bases, leaving 9 bases not matched to a gene. This CDR3 has 12 amino acids. The CDR3 region has the DNA TGTGCCAGCAGCTCGTCTTGGGGGGGACTGTTCTTC. Residues: CASSSSWGGLFF.

V usage is TRBV7-6 and J usage is TRBJ2-1; tentatively, D is TRBD1 (6 bases). V was trimmed by 6 bases and J by 9 bases, leaving 24 bases between them. CDR3 length equals 16 residues. Germline CDR1 and CDR2: SGHVS and FNYEAQ. In DNA form, the CDR3 reads TGTGCCAGCAGTCTCTCGAGGAGAACCTTAGGGGGTGAGCAGTTCTTC. Protein sequence: CASSLSRRTLGGEQFF.

This clonotype was recorded a few times. The CDR3 sequence is CSAREVGRNFYNEQFF. The CDR3 DNA is TGCAGTGCTAGAGAGGTAGGCAGAAACTTCTACAATGAGCAGTTCTTC. This chain uses TRBV20-1 with TRBJ2-1, with D uncertain. The CDR3 is 16 amino acids. Germline V CDR1 and CDR2: DFQATT, SNEGSKA (reference sequence). V was trimmed by 0 bases and J by 3 bases, leaving 15 bases between them.

This chain links TRBV7-9 with TRBJ1-1; maybe TRBD1 (5 bases). The V and J ends lost 7 bases and 3 bases respectively, with 12 bases between them. CDR1 is SEHNR, CDR2 FQNEAQ, per germline (reference sequence). The CDR3 has 13 residues. This chain's CDR3 is CASTPWGDTEAFF. The CDR3, as DNA: TGTGCCAGCACCCCGTGGGGGGACACTGAAGCTTTCTTT.

The chain combines TRBV5-4 with TRBJ1-4; no clear D gene. Germline V gives CDR1 SGHNT, CDR2 YYREEE (reference sequence). The CDR3 has 15 amino acids. Trimming stripped 2 bases from V and 3 bases from J, with 11 bases between. DNA for the CDR3: TGTGCCAGCAGCTTCTCAGGAGGCGCTAATGAAAAACTGTTTTTT. This codes for CASSFSGGANEKLFF.

This clonotype was observed a few times. This chain connects TRBV3-1 to TRBJ2-3; D is undetermined. Germline CDR1 LGHDT, CDR2 YNNKEL (reference sequence). V was pared by 4 bases and J by 2 bases, with 19 bases between. CDR3 length: 17 amino acids. The CDR3 region has the DNA TGTGCCAGCAGCCGCGGAAGATCCAGACTTAACACAGATACGCAGTATTTT. It specifies CASSRGRSRLNTDTQYF.

This chain links TRBV27 with TRBJ2-7; tentative D call: TRBD2 (5 bases). CDR1 and CDR2 from the germline V gene are MNHEY and SMNVEV (reference sequence). This CDR3 spans 14 amino acids. The V and J ends lost 2 bases and 5 bases respectively, with 13 bases between them. The CDR3 here is CASSLQRVPNEQYF. CDR3 nucleotides: TGTGCCAGCAGTTTACAGAGGGTGCCGAACGAGCAGTACTTC.

This clonotype was seen a handful of times. V gene TRBV20-1 combines with J gene TRBJ2-3; the match to TRBD2 covers 9 bases. Germline assignment: CDR1 DFQATT and CDR2 SNEGSKA (reference sequence). V was pared by 2 bases and J by 2 bases, with 2 bases of the junction left unmatched. The CDR3 consists of 14 residues. CDR3 DNA sequence: TGCAGTGCTAGACTAGCGGGGACCACAGATACGCAGTATTTT. This codes for CSARLAGTTDTQYF.

In its sample, this clonotype was seen a few times. The genes are TRBV6-1 and TRBJ1-5; D unclear. This CDR3 is built from 16 residues. From germline, CDR1 is MNHNS and CDR2 SASEGT. V lost 3 bases and J lost 0, with 12 bases in between. CDR3 loop: CASSEGSSASNQPQHF. CDR3 nucleotides: TGTGCCAGCAGTGAGGGAAGCTCCGCTAGCAATCAGCCCCAGCATTTT.

The chain combines TRBV12-3 or TRBV12-4 with TRBJ2-2; D gene unclear. This CDR3 comprises 15 residues. With 6 bases removed from V and 7 bases from J, the gap between germline ends came to 18 bases. CDR3 amino acids: CASSTGSPVVGELFF. The CDR3 DNA reads as TGTGCCAGCAGCACCGGGTCCCCCGTCGTCGGGGAGCTGTTTTTT.